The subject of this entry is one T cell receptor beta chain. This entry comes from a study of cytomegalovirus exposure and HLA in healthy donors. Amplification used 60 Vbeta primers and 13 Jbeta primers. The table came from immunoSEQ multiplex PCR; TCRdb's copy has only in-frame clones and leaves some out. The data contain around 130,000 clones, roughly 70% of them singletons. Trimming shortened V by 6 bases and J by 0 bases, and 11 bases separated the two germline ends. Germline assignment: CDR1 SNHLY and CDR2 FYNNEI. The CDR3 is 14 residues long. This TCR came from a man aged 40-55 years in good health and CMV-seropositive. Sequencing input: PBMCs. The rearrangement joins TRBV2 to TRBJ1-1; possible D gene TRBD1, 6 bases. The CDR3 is CASSRGALNTEAFF. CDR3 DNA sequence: TGTGCCAGCAGCCGGGGGGCTTTGAACACTGAAGCTTTCTTT.